These T cell receptor beta chains were read from a single sample in a study of OX40 agonist ivuxolimab in advanced cancers. Measured with immunoSEQ multiplex PCR; TCRdb has only the in-frame clones, and not every one. This table has under 70,000 clones, approximately 85% appearing once. The sequences come from CD4+ or CD8+ T cells sorted from blood, collected in a trial of the OX40 agonist ivuxolimab. These receptor sequences come from an adult with an advanced solid tumor such as melanoma, head and neck, liver or kidney cancer. CDR3s include the opening cysteine and the closing phenylalanine or tryptophan. The D gene is left open where the match is weak. Some rows have no size entry. The others give once, few or many, or a class for an expanded clone.

.	.	TRBJ2-3	TRBV6-6	TGTGCCAGCGCCCTCAGATGGGACACAGATACGCAGTATTTT	CASALRWDTDTQYF
.	TRBD2	TRBJ2-5	TRBV4-2	TGTGCCAGCAGTCCCGGGACTAGCGGGGGGCTAGAGACCCAGTACTTC	CASSPGTSGGLETQYF
.	.	TRBJ1-1	TRBV19	TGTGCCAGTAAGGGGCAAAACACTGAAGCTTTCTTT	CASKGQNTEAFF
.	TRBD2	TRBJ2-5	TRBV5-5	TGTGCCAGCAGCTTCGGAGCGGGACAAGAGACCCAGTACTTC	CASSFGAGQETQYF
.	.	TRBJ2-7	TRBV7-2	TGTGCCAGCAGCCCCCAAGGAATCTCCTACGAGCAGTACTTC	CASSPQGISYEQYF
few	TRBD2	TRBJ2-1	TRBV11-2	TGTGCCAGCAGCTTAATCTCTAGCGGGAGCAATGAGCAGTTCTTC	CASSLISSGSNEQFF
few	.	TRBJ1-1	TRBV2	TGTGCCAGCAGGGCACTCATTCGGAACACTGAAGCTTTCTTT	CASRALIRNTEAFF
.	.	TRBJ2-7	TRBV7-6	TGTGCCAGCAGCTCCTATGCAGGGTCCGAGCAGTACTTC	CASSSYAGSEQYF
.	.	TRBJ2-5	TRBV18	TGTGCCAGCTCACCGACCCCGCGGGAGACCCAGTACTTC	CASSPTPRETQYF
few	.	TRBJ2-5	TRBV6-6	TGTGCCAGCAGTGTTAGGCGTGGAGAGACCCAGTACTTC	CASSVRRGETQYF
.	TRBD1	TRBJ1-2	TRBV19	TGTGCCAGTACCCTATGGGGAAAGGGGACAGGGAGTAACTATGGCTACACCTTC	CASTLWGKGTGSNYGYTF
.	TRBD1	TRBJ2-3	TRBV19	TGTGCCAGTAGTACTTACAGGGGGCGTCAAGATACGCAGTATTTT	CASSTYRGRQDTQYF
.	TRBD1	TRBJ2-7	TRBV7-9	TGTGCCAGCAGCTTAGTGACAGGGGACGAGCAGTACTTC	CASSLVTGDEQYF
.	.	TRBJ1-2	TRBV28	TGTGCCAGCAGCCGGACGGGGGGCTACACCTTC	CASSRTGGYTF
.	.	TRBJ1-3	TRBV5-1	TGCGCCAGCAGCGATGGGACGATTGGAAACACCATATATTTT	CASSDGTIGNTIYF
.	.	TRBJ2-3	TRBV19	TGTGCCAGTAGTCCCACTGGGGATCCAGATACGCAGTATTTT	CASSPTGDPDTQYF
.	.	TRBJ1-3	TRBV5-1	TGCGCCAGCAGCTTGGGGGCTCTCTCTGGAAACACCATATATTTT	CASSLGALSGNTIYF
few	TRBD1	TRBJ2-3	TRBV4-1	TGCGCCAGCAGCCAGGACCCGGGACAGGGTGATGCAGATACGCAGTATTTT	CASSQDPGQGDADTQYF
.	TRBD1	TRBJ2-1	TRBV5-8	TGTGCCAGCAGCTCGTACAGGGGCAATGAGCAGTTCTTC	CASSSYRGNEQFF
.	.	TRBJ2-2	TRBV4-2	TGTGCCAGCGGGGGCAAGACTAGCCCCGGGGAGCTGTTTTTT	CASGGKTSPGELFF
few	.	TRBJ1-6	TRBV2	TGTGCCACCACCATGGCTCAGCGTTCACCCCTCCACTTT	CATTMAQRSPLHF
few	.	TRBJ1-6	TRBV6-1	TGTGCCAGCAGTGAAATACCGTCACCCCTCCACTTT	CASSEIPSPLHF
.	TRBD1	TRBJ1-6	TRBV7-8	TGTGCCAGCAGACTCGACACAGGGGTAGGAAATTCACCCCTCCACTTT	CASRLDTGVGNSPLHF
.	.	TRBJ2-7	TRBV5-1	TGCGCCGGAAAACGAGACAGTACAGAGTACGAGCAGTACTTC	CAGKRDSTEYEQYF
.	TRBD2	TRBJ2-3	TRBV5-1	TGCGCCAGCAGCGGGACTAGTTCCACAGATACGCAGTATTTT	CASSGTSSTDTQYF
once	.	TRBJ2-7	TRBV29-1	TGCAGCGTTGGGAAAGGTTACGAGCAGTACTTC	CSVGKGYEQYF
.	.	TRBJ2-5	TRBV7-9	TGTGCCAGCAGCTCACGGACTACCCAAGAGACCCAGTACTTC	CASSSRTTQETQYF
.	TRBD2	TRBJ2-1	TRBV15	TGTGCCACCAGCCCTGGGGCGGGAGGAGCGTTTGAGCAGTTCTTC	CATSPGAGGAFEQFF
.	TRBD1	TRBJ2-7	TRBV10-3	TGTGCCATCAGTGACTCCTATCGGACAGGGGCCTACGAGCAGTACTTC	CAISDSYRTGAYEQYF
.	TRBD2	TRBJ2-7	TRBV7-2	TGTGCCAGCAGCCCTCGACTAGCGGGGGGATACGAGCAGTACTTC	CASSPRLAGGYEQYF
.	.	TRBJ2-5	TRBV11-2	TGTGCCAGCAGCTTAGTGGTGGAGACCCAGTACTTC	CASSLVVETQYF
once	.	TRBJ2-4	TRBV4-1	TGCGCCAGCAGCCAAGAAAGGAGCGGGACAGGAAAAAACATTCAGTACTTC	CASSQERSGTGKNIQYF
.	.	TRBJ1-1	TRBV5-1	TGCGCCAGCACCACAGGGACCCTGGGCACTGAAGCTTTCTTT	CASTTGTLGTEAFF
.	.	TRBJ1-4	TRBV5-1	TGCGCCACCCGTCCCCGGGATAATAATGAAAAACTGTTTTTT	CATRPRDNNEKLFF
.	.	TRBJ2-7	TRBV5-1	TGCGCCAGCAGCTCACCGGGGGGCAGGGAGCAGTACTTC	CASSSPGGREQYF